The 25 T cell receptor beta chains given below trace back to one sample, sequenced in a study of response to subunit inactivated influenza vaccine listed by TCRdb under 2018. The library came from RT-PCR. Instrument on record: Illumina HiSeq 2500. Through fastp at Q25 and MiXCR, TCRdb rebuilt clones from the public reads, retaining in-frame beta chains. CDR3 protein duplicates are merged, each entry listing the most common genes and DNA. Recorded for this sample are 450,000 to 700,000 distinct CDR3 sequences; around 15% of them occurred a single time. Of the sample, approximately 10% is held by the ten largest clones. The source material was PBMCs from blood, sampled 11 to 12 days after vaccination. These receptors all stem from a middle-aged man who received an inactivated influenza vaccine. Donor details come from another sample of the same person, matched by shared clones.

This clonotype has only a few counts. This rearrangement joins TRBV12-3 or TRBV12-4 to TRBJ1-4; 9 bases are shared with TRBD1. The J segment lost 4 bases and the V segment lost 3 bases, leaving 3 bases of the junction unmatched. The CDR3 runs to 15 residues. CDR3 residues: CASSFSGQGNEKLFF. Here the CDR3 DNA reads TGTGCCAGCAGTTTTTCGGGACAGGGTAATGAAAAACTGTTTTTT.

In its sample, this clonotype was seen a few times. The chain uses TRBV7-9 and TRBJ2-3; perhaps TRBD1 as D (6 bases). Germline CDR1 is SEHNR and CDR2 is FQNEAQ (reference sequence). V lost 6 bases and J lost 3, with 13 bases in between. This CDR3 is 14 amino acids long. CDR3: CASRRGHRTDTQYF. The CDR3, as DNA: TGTGCCAGCAGGAGGGGACACCGGACAGATACGCAGTATTTT.

Concerning this clonotype: A much more abundant neighbour one base away suggests this may be a read error. The chain links TRBV29-1 to TRBJ2-7; TRBD1 is a possible D gene (6 bases). V was shortened by 6 bases and J by 2 bases, with 17 bases between the two germline ends. Germline values: CDR1 SQVTM, CDR2 ANQGSEA. This CDR3 contains 14 residues. For the CDR3, the DNA is TGCAGCGTCGCCTCGGGGACAAGAGCCTACGAGCAGTACTTC. It yields the protein CSVASGTRAYEQYF.

This clonotype showed up just a few times. The V gene is TRBV28, the J gene TRBJ1-2; TRBD1 might be the D (5 bases). Germline values: CDR1 MDHEN, CDR2 SYDVKM. V lost 6 bases, J lost 0 bases, and 14 bases lay in between. The CDR3 runs to 15 residues. As DNA, the CDR3 is TGTGCCAGCAGGGCTAGGGGTTTAGCTAACTATGGCTACACCTTC. As protein: CASRARGLANYGYTF.

This clonotype was recorded a few times. The genes are TRBV12-3 or TRBV12-4 and TRBJ2-3, with TRBD2 identical over 7 bases. V was pared by 3 bases and J by 4 bases, with 7 bases of the junction left unmatched. The CDR3 sequence is 15 residues long. The CDR3 here is CASSFARGRPDTQYF. The CDR3 DNA reads as TGTGCCAGCAGTTTTGCACGCGGGAGACCAGATACGCAGTATTTT.

The CDR3 loop reads CASSQIGTKHTDTQYF. The CDR3 region has the DNA TGCGCCAGCAGCCAAATCGGGACTAAGCACACAGATACGCAGTATTTT. The chain carries TRBV4-1 and TRBJ2-3; 7 nucleotides line up with TRBD2. Per germline, CDR1 MGHRA and CDR2 YSYEKL. V lost 2 bases and J lost 2; bases outside the gene matches: 7. This CDR3 has 16 amino acids.

This clonotype appeared a few times. The chain combines TRBV11-2 with TRBJ1-4; D is undetermined. This CDR3 is built from 15 residues. Trimming took off 5 bases at V and 0 bases at J, with 10 bases between the two ends. Germline V gene lookup returns CDR1 SGHAT and CDR2 FQNNGV. The CDR3 protein is CASSRIGTTNEKLFF. The CDR3 region has the DNA TGTGCCAGCAGCCGAATAGGGACAACTAATGAAAAACTGTTTTTT.

This clonotype was picked up a small number of times. The J gene is TRBJ2-7, the V gene TRBV5-6; the match to TRBD2 covers 10 bases. This CDR3 is built from 14 residues. The junction had 5 bases not matched to a gene; V was cut back by 4 bases and J by 4 bases. Germline CDR1 reads SGHDT; CDR2 reads YYEEEE. In DNA, the CDR3 is TGTGCCAGCAGCCACCTAGCGGGAGCGTACGAGCAGTACTTC. Its translation is CASSHLAGAYEQYF.

This clonotype was seen more than once but under ten times. The J gene is TRBJ2-1, the V gene TRBV28, with 10 bases that match TRBD2. J was trimmed by 1 base and V by 1 base; bases with no gene match: 7. The CDR3 is 18 amino acids. From germline, CDR1 is MDHEN and CDR2 SYDVKM. For the CDR3, the DNA is TGTGCCAGCAGTTTATTCTTGGGACTAGCGCCTTCCTACAATGAGCAGTTCTTC. It encodes CASSLFLGLAPSYNEQFF.

The gene calls are TRBV29-1 and TRBJ2-3; 9 bases fit TRBD2. Germline V lookup: CDR1 SQVTM, CDR2 ANQGSEA. J lost 1 base, V lost 3 bases, and 5 bases had no gene match. There are 15 residues in the CDR3. The CDR3 DNA follows: TGCAGCGTTGACCCGACTAGCGGACGCACAGATACGCAGTATTTT. This codes for CSVDPTSGRTDTQYF.

The rearrangement joins TRBV7-9 to TRBJ2-3; maybe TRBD2 (6 bases). The CDR3 sequence is 16 residues long. Trimming took 5 bases from V and 3 from J, leaving 18 bases between them. Germline assignment: CDR1 SEHNR and CDR2 FQNEAQ (reference sequence). CDR3 sequence (DNA): TGTGCCAGCAGCCGAGAGACGGGGGTTTGGACAGATACGCAGTATTTT. It specifies CASSRETGVWTDTQYF. Full variable domain (missing parts from reference TRBV7-9 and TRBJ2-3): DTGVSQNPRHKITKRGQNVTFRCDPISEHNRLYWYRQTLGQGPEFLTYFQNEAQLEKSRLLSDRFSAERPKGSFSTLEIQRTEQGDSAMYLCASSRETGVWTDTQYFGPGTRLTVL.

The chain combines TRBV30 with TRBJ2-7; 7 nucleotides align to TRBD1. The CDR3 is made up of 15 amino acids. Per germline, CDR1 GTSNPN and CDR2 SVGIG (reference sequence). The junction had 12 bases not matched to a gene; V was cut back by 3 bases and J by 4 bases. The CDR3 spells CAWRGTDRVTYEQYF. CDR3 nucleotides: TGTGCCTGGAGGGGAACCGACAGGGTCACATACGAGCAGTACTTC.

This chain joins TRBV2 and TRBJ2-5; D uncertain. The CDR3 spans 14 residues. Germline-derived CDR1 and CDR2 are SNHLY and FYNNEI. The ends were cut back, 2 bases at V and 0 bases at J, with 7 bases in the middle. The CDR3 nucleotides are TGTGCCAGCAGTGAAAGGAGATACCAAGAGACCCAGTACTTC. This encodes CASSERRYQETQYF.

This clonotype was observed many times. The V call is TRBV7-2, the J call TRBJ2-5, with D perhaps TRBD1 (6 bases). The CDR3 length is 16 residues. V was cut by 1 base and J by 4 bases, with 16 bases left in between. Per the germline V gene, CDR1 is SGHTA and CDR2 is FQGNSA. CDR3 DNA sequence: TGTGCCAGCAGCTTAGGGGACATGGGCGGGCGAGAGACCCAGTACTTC. This codes for CASSLGDMGGRETQYF.

This clonotype showed up just a few times. The V and J genes are TRBV5-1 and TRBJ1-2, with 7 bases that match TRBD1. The CDR3 consists of 15 residues. The V gene's germline CDR1 is SGHRS and CDR2 YFSETQ. V was clipped by 0 bases and J by 3 bases; unmatched bases: 5. CDR3 sequence reads: CASSLGQGVDYGYTF. The DNA for the CDR3 is TGCGCCAGCAGCTTGGGCCAGGGGGTAGACTATGGCTACACCTTC.

This clonotype turned up a few times. The CDR3 DNA reads TGCGCCAGCAGATTTAGCGGGGGGGGATACAATGAGCAGTTCTTC. It yields the protein CASRFSGGGYNEQFF. The chain links TRBV10-1 to TRBJ2-1, with 11 bases fitting TRBD2. CDR3 length: 15 residues. V was clipped by 6 bases and J by 4 bases; unmatched bases: 5. Germline CDR1 and CDR2: WNHNN and SYGVQD (reference sequence).

The chain combines TRBV6-5 with TRBJ1-1; D is perhaps TRBD1 (5 bases). The CDR3 consists of 16 residues. Germline V CDR1 and CDR2: MNHEY, SVGAGI. The V gene lost 1 base and the J gene lost 0 bases, with 12 bases spanning the gap. The CDR3 reads CASSYWGGNMNTEAFF. Here the CDR3 DNA reads TGTGCCAGCAGTTACTGGGGGGGGAACATGAACACTGAAGCTTTCTTT.

J is TRBJ2-1 and V is TRBV3-1; 9 positions match TRBD2. Germline lookup yields CDR1 LGHDT and CDR2 YNNKEL (reference sequence). This CDR3 spans 15 amino acids. Trimming cost V 4 bases and J 9 bases; bases outside gene matches: 10. CDR3 DNA sequence: TGTGCCAGCAGCCCACAGACCTTAGCGGGAGTTGAGCAGTTCTTC. Translation gives CASSPQTLAGVEQFF.

This rearrangement joins TRBV28 to TRBJ2-1, with TRBD2 identical over 8 bases. This CDR3 contains 15 residues. CDR1 MDHEN and CDR2 SYDVKM come from the germline V gene. The junction had 12 bases not matched to a gene; V was cut back by 5 bases and J by 9 bases. This CDR3 is CASSTIAGWRAEQFF. The DNA for the CDR3 is TGTGCCAGCAGTACCATAGCGGGGTGGCGTGCTGAGCAGTTCTTC.

The V and J genes are TRBV2 and TRBJ2-7; 11 bases line up with TRBD2. Trimming cost V 7 bases and J 4 bases; bases outside gene matches: 12. The V gene's germline CDR1 is SNHLY and CDR2 FYNNEI. This CDR3 contains 16 residues. CDR3 sequence: CASINFLLAGEYEQYF. The DNA of the CDR3 is TGTGCCAGCATTAATTTTCTACTAGCGGGAGAGTACGAGCAGTACTTC.

CDR3 in amino acids: CASSLVRQDEQYF. The CDR3 coding sequence is TGTGCCAGCAGCTTAGTACGACAGGACGAGCAGTACTTC. The chain uses TRBV7-2 and TRBJ2-7; tentatively, D is TRBD1 (6 bases). The germline CDR1 and CDR2 sequences are SGHTA and FQGNSA. Between the trimmed V and J ends, which lost 1 base and 5 bases, there was a span of 9 bases. The CDR3 covers 13 residues.

This chain links TRBV10-3 with TRBJ2-7; TRBD1 matches at 9 bases. V lost 3 bases and J lost 1; bases outside the gene matches: 1. Germline V lookup: CDR1 ENHRY, CDR2 SYGVKD. The CDR3 totals 14 residues. Here the CDR3 DNA reads TGTGCCATCAGTGAAGGGACAGGGTCCTACGAGCAGTACTTC. Translation gives CAISEGTGSYEQYF.

This clonotype turned up a few times. CDR3 in DNA: TGTGCCAGCAGCGCCCGGGACGGCGCCCTCTATGGCTACACCTTC. Translated, it gives CASSARDGALYGYTF. J is TRBJ1-2 and V is TRBV2; a possible D gene is TRBD1 (5 bases). Trimming cost V 6 bases and J 4 bases, with 18 bases left between them. Germline V CDR1 and CDR2: SNHLY, FYNNEI. The CDR3 is made up of 15 amino acids.

V usage is TRBV7-7 and J usage is TRBJ2-5; TRBD1 is a possible D gene (6 bases). Germline CDR1 SSHAT, CDR2 FNYEAQ (reference sequence). V lost 5 bases and J 2 bases, leaving 9 bases between the germline ends. The CDR3 sequence is 13 residues long. The CDR3 region is CASSNDRQETQYF. CDR3 coding DNA: TGTGCCAGCAGCAACGACAGGCAAGAGACCCAGTACTTC.

This clonotype was seen a few times. The V call is TRBV20-1, the J call TRBJ1-5; D gene uncertain. The CDR3 extends over 11 amino acids. Between the trimmed V and J ends, which lost 6 bases and 11 bases, there was a span of 14 bases. Germline V gene sequence: CDR1 DFQATT, CDR2 SNEGSKA (reference sequence). The CDR3 bases are TGCAGTGCGAGGAGGGAGTTGTCCCAGCATTTT. This encodes CSARRELSQHF.